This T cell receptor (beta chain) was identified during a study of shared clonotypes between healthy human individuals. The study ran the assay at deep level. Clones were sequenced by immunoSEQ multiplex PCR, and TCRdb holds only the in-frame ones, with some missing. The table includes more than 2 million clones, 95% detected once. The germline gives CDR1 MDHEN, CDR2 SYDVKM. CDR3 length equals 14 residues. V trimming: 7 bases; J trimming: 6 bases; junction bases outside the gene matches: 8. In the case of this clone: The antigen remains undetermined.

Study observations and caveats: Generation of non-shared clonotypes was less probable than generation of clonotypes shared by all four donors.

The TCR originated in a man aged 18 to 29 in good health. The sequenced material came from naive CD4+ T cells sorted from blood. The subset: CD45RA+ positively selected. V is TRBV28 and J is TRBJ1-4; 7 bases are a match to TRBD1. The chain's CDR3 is CASTRGLRDEKLFF. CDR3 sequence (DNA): TGTGCCAGCACCAGGGGGTTAAGGGATGAAAAACTGTTTTTT.